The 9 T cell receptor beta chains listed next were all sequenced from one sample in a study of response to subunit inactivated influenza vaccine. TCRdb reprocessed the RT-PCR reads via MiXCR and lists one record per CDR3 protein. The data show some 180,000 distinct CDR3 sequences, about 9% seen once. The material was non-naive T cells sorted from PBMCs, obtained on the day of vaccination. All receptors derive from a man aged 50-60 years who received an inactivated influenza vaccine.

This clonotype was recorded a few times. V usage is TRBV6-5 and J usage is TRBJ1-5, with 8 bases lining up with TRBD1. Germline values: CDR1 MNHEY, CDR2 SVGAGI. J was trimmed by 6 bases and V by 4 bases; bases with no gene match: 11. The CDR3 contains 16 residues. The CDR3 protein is CASSSSRQGTGQPQHF. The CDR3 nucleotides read TGTGCCAGCAGTTCCAGTCGACAGGGGACAGGTCAGCCCCAGCATTTT.

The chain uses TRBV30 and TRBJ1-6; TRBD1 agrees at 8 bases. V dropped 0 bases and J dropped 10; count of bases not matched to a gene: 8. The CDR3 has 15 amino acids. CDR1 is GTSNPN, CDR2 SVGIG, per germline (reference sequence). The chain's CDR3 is CAWSVWQGAYSPLHF. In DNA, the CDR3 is TGTGCCTGGAGTGTGTGGCAGGGGGCTTACTCACCCCTCCACTTT. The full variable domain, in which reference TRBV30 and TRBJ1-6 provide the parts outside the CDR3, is SQTIHQWPATLVQPVGSPLSLECTVEGTSNPNLYWYRQAAGRGLQLLFYSVGIGQISSEVPQNLSASRPQDRQFILSSKKLLLSDSGFYLCAWSVWQGAYSPLHFGNGTRLTVT.

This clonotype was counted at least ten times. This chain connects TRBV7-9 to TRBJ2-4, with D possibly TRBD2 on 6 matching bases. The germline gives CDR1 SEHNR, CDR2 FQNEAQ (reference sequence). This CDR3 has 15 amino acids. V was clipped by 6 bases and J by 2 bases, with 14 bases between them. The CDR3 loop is CASRPLRGSKNIQYF. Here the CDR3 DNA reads TGTGCCAGCAGACCACTCCGGGGGTCCAAAAACATTCAGTACTTC.

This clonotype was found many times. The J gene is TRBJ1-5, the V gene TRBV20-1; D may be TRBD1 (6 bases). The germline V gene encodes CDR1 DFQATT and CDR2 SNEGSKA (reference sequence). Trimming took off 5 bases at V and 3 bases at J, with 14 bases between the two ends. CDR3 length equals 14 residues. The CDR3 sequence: CSALVGGANQPQHF. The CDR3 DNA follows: TGCAGTGCTTTGGTCGGGGGGGCCAATCAGCCCCAGCATTTT.

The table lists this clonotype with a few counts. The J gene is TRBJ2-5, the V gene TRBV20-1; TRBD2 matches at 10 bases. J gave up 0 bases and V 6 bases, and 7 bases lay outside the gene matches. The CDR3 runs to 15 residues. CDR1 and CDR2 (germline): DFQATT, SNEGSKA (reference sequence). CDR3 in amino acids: CSAIVLAGYQETQYF. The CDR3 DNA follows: TGCAGTGCAATCGTACTAGCGGGGTACCAAGAGACCCAGTACTTC.

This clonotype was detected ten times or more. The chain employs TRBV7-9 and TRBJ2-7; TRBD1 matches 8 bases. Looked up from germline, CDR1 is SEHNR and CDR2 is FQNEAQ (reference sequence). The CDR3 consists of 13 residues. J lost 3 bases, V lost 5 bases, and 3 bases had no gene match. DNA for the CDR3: TGTGCCAGCAGCGGACAGGGCATCTACGAGCAGTACTTC. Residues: CASSGQGIYEQYF.

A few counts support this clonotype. The DNA of the CDR3 is TGTGCCAGCAGTTTATTCGGGACAGGGAGCTCCTACGAGCAGTACTTC. This sequence encodes CASSLFGTGSSYEQYF. The chain carries TRBV27 and TRBJ2-7; TRBD1 agrees at 9 bases. The CDR3 length is 16 residues. J lost 0 bases, V lost 1 base, and 4 bases had no gene match. The germline V gene has CDR1 MNHEY and CDR2 SMNVEV (reference sequence).

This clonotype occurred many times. The CDR3 DNA reads TGTGCCAGCAGCGTGGGACTAGCGGGAGTCACCGGGGAGCTGTTTTTT. Protein: CASSVGLAGVTGELFF. The V and J genes are TRBV5-5 and TRBJ2-2; 14 nucleotides match TRBD2. The germline V gene has CDR1 SGHKS and CDR2 YYEKEE (reference sequence). The CDR3 runs 16 residues. J gave up 4 bases and V 4 bases, and 3 bases lay outside the gene matches.

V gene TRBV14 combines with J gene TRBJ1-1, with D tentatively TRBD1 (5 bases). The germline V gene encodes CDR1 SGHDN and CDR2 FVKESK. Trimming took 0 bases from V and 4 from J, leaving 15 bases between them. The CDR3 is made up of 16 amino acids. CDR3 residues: CASSQDLEIGATEAFF. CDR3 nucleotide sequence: TGTGCCAGCAGCCAAGATCTTGAGATCGGGGCCACTGAAGCTTTCTTT.